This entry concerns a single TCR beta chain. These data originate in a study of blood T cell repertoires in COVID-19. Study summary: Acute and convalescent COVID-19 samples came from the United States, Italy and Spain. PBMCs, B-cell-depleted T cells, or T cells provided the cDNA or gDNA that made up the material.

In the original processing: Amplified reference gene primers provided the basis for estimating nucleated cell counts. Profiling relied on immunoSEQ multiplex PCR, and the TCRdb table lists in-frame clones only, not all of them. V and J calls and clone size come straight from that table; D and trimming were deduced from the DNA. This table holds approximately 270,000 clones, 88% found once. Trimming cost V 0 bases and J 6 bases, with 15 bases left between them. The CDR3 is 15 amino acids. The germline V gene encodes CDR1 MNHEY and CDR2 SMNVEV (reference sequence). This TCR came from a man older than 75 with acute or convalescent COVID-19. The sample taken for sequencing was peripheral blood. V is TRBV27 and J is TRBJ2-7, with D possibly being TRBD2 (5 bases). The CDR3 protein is CASSLSISTTTEQYF. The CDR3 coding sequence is TGTGCCAGCAGTTTATCGATTTCGACTACGACCGAGCAGTACTTC.